The 7 T cell receptor beta chains below come from one sample, sequenced in a study of blood T cell repertoires in COVID-19. TCRdb keeps only in-frame clones here, not all; method: immunoSEQ multiplex PCR. Counted here are fewer than 200,000 clones, roughly four fifths occurring once; the ten biggest clones make up 7.5% to 9.5%. The sequenced sample consisted of peripheral blood. The receptors stem from a man aged 35 to 55 who had recovered from COVID-19.

The V gene is TRBV24-1, the J gene TRBJ2-3; 7 nucleotides match TRBD2. Looked up from germline, CDR1 is KGHDR and CDR2 is SFDVKD. This CDR3 is 14 amino acids long. Unmatched junction bases numbered 7, after V lost 8 bases and J lost 3 bases. The CDR3 nucleotides read TGTGCCACCACTGGGAGGGGCTGGACAGATACGCAGTATTTT. The encoded protein is CATTGRGWTDTQYF.

This rearrangement joins TRBV12-1 to TRBJ2-7; the table's D call, TRBD1, was not checked against the DNA. TRBV12-1 is a pseudogene segment. CDR3 length equals 11 residues. The CDR3 protein is CASSHSNEQYF. CDR3 nucleotides: TGTGCCAGCAGCCATTCAAACGAGCAGTACTTC.

The sample holds one count of this clone. The chain couples TRBV5-5 to TRBJ1-4; the D is unclear. Trimming took off 1 base at V and 0 bases at J, with 7 bases between the two ends. The CDR3 is 15 amino acids. Germline V CDR1 and CDR2: SGHKS, YYEKEE (reference sequence). In DNA, the CDR3 is TGTGCCAGCAGCTTGCTGCCAGCAACTAATGAAAAACTGTTTTTT. It translates to CASSLLPATNEKLFF.

The genes are TRBV6-5 and TRBJ2-7, with D possibly TRBD1 on 5 matching bases. The CDR3 has 15 amino acids. Germline values: CDR1 MNHEY, CDR2 SVGAGI. V was shortened by 2 bases and J by 3 bases, with 14 bases between the two germline ends. The DNA of the CDR3 is TGTGCCAGCAGTTACGTGACAGAAGTAGGCTACGAGCAGTACTTC. Residues: CASSYVTEVGYEQYF.

The chain employs TRBV18 and TRBJ2-1, with D perhaps TRBD2 (6 bases). CDR3 length: 14 amino acids. The V gene's germline CDR1 is KGHSH and CDR2 LQKENI. Trimming removed 2 bases at V and 6 bases at J, with 11 bases between. The CDR3 sequence: CASSPGTAINEQFF. CDR3 nucleotides: TGTGCCAGCTCACCAGGGACTGCGATCAATGAGCAGTTCTTC.

The chain joins TRBV29-1 to TRBJ2-5, with 8 positions matching TRBD1. The CDR3 is made up of 13 amino acids. The germline CDR1 and CDR2 sequences are SQVTM and ANQGSEA. Trimming removed 7 bases from V and 3 bases from J; junction bases left unmatched: 7. CDR3 residues: CSAGPGGKETQYF. The CDR3 DNA reads as TGCAGCGCAGGGCCAGGGGGCAAAGAGACCCAGTACTTC.

The chain carries TRBV6-4 and TRBJ2-3; unclear D gene. The CDR3 sequence is 13 residues long. V gave up 8 bases and J gave up 6 bases, with 15 bases separating them. Looked up from germline, CDR1 is MRHNA and CDR2 is SNTAGT. The CDR3 here is CASFRLPLDTQYF. The CDR3 coding sequence is TGTGCCAGCTTCCGACTTCCTTTGGATACGCAGTATTTT.